The present entry profiles one T cell receptor (beta chain) with its context. The sample comes from a study of control samples from healthy donors and cancer patients. Clones were sequenced by immunoSEQ multiplex PCR, and TCRdb holds only the in-frame ones, with some missing. The sample has about 28,000 clones, 65% to 80% seen once. The CDR3 covers 15 residues. Germline V gene lookup returns CDR1 SEHNR and CDR2 FQNEAQ (reference sequence). With 4 bases clipped from V and 6 bases from J, the junction kept 5 bases outside the gene matches. This TCR derives from a man aged 55 to 70 with head and neck cancer. Sequenced sample: PBMCs. This rearrangement joins TRBV7-9 to TRBJ2-3; 12 nucleotides match TRBD2. In DNA, the CDR3 is TGTGCCAGCAGCTGGAGCGGGACTAGCGGGGATACGCAGTATTTT. This translates into CASSWSGTSGDTQYF. The whole variable domain, remainder taken from reference TRBV7-9 and TRBJ2-3, is DTGVSQNPRHKITKRGQNVTFRCDPISEHNRLYWYRQTLGQGPEFLTYFQNEAQLEKSRLLSDRFSAERPKGSFSTLEIQRTEQGDSAMYLCASSWSGTSGDTQYFGPGTRLTVL.